These 10 T cell receptor beta chains share one sample of origin, sequenced in a study of blood T cell repertoires in COVID-19. TCRdb keeps only in-frame clones here, not all; method: immunoSEQ multiplex PCR. The data contain 90,000 to 140,000 clones, roughly 79% of them singletons. Material for sequencing was peripheral blood. Source of these receptors: an elderly man with acute or convalescent COVID-19.

This sequence joins TRBV11-2 and TRBJ2-1; possibly TRBD2 for D (6 bases). Germline CDR1 and CDR2: SGHAT and FQNNGV. The CDR3 runs 14 residues. V dropped 8 bases and J dropped 4 bases, with 15 bases sitting between them. CDR3 nucleotide sequence: TGTGCCAGCTCGCGGGGAGCTGGGTACAATGAGCAGTTCTTC. The encoded protein is CASSRGAGYNEQFF.

The chain is built from TRBV29-1 and TRBJ1-4; TRBD1 matches 8 bases. The V gene end was trimmed by 6 bases and the J gene end by 1 base; junction bases not matched to a gene: 7. This CDR3 spans 15 amino acids. Germline CDR1 SQVTM, CDR2 ANQGSEA. CDR3 protein: CSVPGQGRTNEKLFF. The CDR3 DNA follows: TGCAGCGTCCCAGGACAGGGAAGAACTAATGAAAAACTGTTTTTT.

This clone was recorded a few times. V gene TRBV18 combines with J gene TRBJ2-1; perhaps TRBD2 as D (5 bases). CDR3 length equals 17 residues. Trimming took off 6 bases at V and 2 bases at J, with 20 bases between the two ends. From germline, CDR1 is KGHSH and CDR2 LQKENI. The DNA of the CDR3 is TGTGCCAGCTCCCGAGTGGCTAGCTGGGATACCTACAATGAGCAGTTCTTC. Amino acids: CASSRVASWDTYNEQFF.

The genes are TRBV4-3 and TRBJ1-2, with D unresolved. Deletions cut 0 bases from V and 2 bases from J, with 7 bases between. The CDR3 has 14 amino acids. Germline V lookup: CDR1 LGHNA, CDR2 YSLEER. The CDR3 loop is CASSQEAANYGYTF. CDR3 nucleotide sequence: TGCGCCAGCAGCCAAGAGGCGGCGAACTATGGCTACACCTTC.

The V call is TRBV19, the J call TRBJ1-5, with D possibly being TRBD1 (6 bases). This CDR3 is built from 13 residues. V was shortened by 5 bases and J by 6 bases, with 11 bases between the two germline ends. CDR1 LNHDA and CDR2 SQIVND come from the germline V gene (reference sequence). CDR3: CASSLGTTQPQHF. CDR3 nucleotides: TGTGCCAGTAGTCTAGGGACAACTCAGCCCCAGCATTTT.

The CDR3 DNA is TGTGCCAGCAGTTACTCGGAGGGAGCTAACTATGGCTACACCTTC. This gives the protein CASSYSEGANYGYTF. This chain connects TRBV6-6 to TRBJ1-2, with D hard to call. CDR1 is MNHNY and CDR2 is SVGAGI in the germline V gene (reference sequence). Trimming left V 0 bases short and J 0 bases short, with 8 bases between. The CDR3 has 15 residues.

The chain uses TRBV29-1 and TRBJ1-5, with 7 bases matching TRBD1. Per germline, CDR1 SQVTM and CDR2 ANQGSEA. CDR3 length: 12 amino acids. J was trimmed by 5 bases and V by 3 bases; bases with no gene match: 1. CDR3: CSVDQGDQPQHF. Here the CDR3 DNA reads TGCAGCGTTGATCAGGGGGATCAGCCCCAGCATTTT.

This clone has a single count. This chain uses TRBV6-2 or TRBV6-3 with TRBJ2-3; D gene unclear. Germline assignment: CDR1 MNHEY and CDR2 SVGEGT. V shed 0 bases and J shed 14 bases, with 12 bases lying between them. The CDR3 runs to 12 residues. The CDR3 nucleotides are TGTGCCAGCAGTTACTCGTACAGTCTCAGGTATTTT. It yields the protein CASSYSYSLRYF.

The CDR3 reads CASSVSPAETQYF. For the CDR3, the DNA is TGCGCCAGCAGCGTTTCCCCTGCGGAGACCCAGTACTTC. This chain connects TRBV5-1 to TRBJ2-5; D is unclear. Germline lookup yields CDR1 SGHRS and CDR2 YFSETQ. V lost 4 bases, J lost 5 bases, and 12 bases lay in between. This CDR3 has 13 amino acids.

The chain employs TRBV6-5 and TRBJ2-1; 8 bases line up with TRBD1. Germline CDR1 reads MNHEY; CDR2 reads SVGAGI. The CDR3 is made up of 15 amino acids. With V trimmed by 5 bases and J by 1 base, 4 bases remained unmatched. The CDR3: CASSNDRGSYNEQFF. The CDR3 DNA follows: TGTGCCAGCAGTAACGACAGGGGTTCCTACAATGAGCAGTTCTTC.